These 3 T cell receptor beta chains share one sample of origin, sequenced in a study of sequential checkpoint blockade in melanoma. Generated by immunoSEQ multiplex PCR, the TCRdb table keeps only in-frame clones and is missing some. Of about 10,000 clones listed, about 80% were seen once; the top ten hold 50%. As to treatment: randomized to nivolumab then ipilimumab (arm A) or the reverse (arm B). The sample in question was CD8+ T cells sorted from blood (inferred from file names), obtained from a patient given nivolumab and ipilimumab in sequence. All receptors derive from a human donor with melanoma.

The chain is built from TRBV27 and TRBJ2-7; 8 nucleotides line up with TRBD1. Germline-derived CDR1 and CDR2 are MNHEY and SMNVEV (reference sequence). The CDR3 is made up of 15 amino acids. Trimming took 2 bases from V and 3 from J; bases not matched to a gene: 6. The DNA of the CDR3 is TGTGCCAGCAGTTTAAGGGGGACAGGTGTCTACGAGCAGTACTTC. It specifies CASSLRGTGVYEQYF.

The chain has TRBV28 and TRBJ1-5, with D perhaps TRBD1 (6 bases). The germline V gene has CDR1 MDHEN and CDR2 SYDVKM. V was trimmed by 4 bases and J by 4 bases, leaving 14 bases between them. The CDR3 sequence is 15 residues long. The CDR3 DNA reads as TGTGCCAGCAGTTACGAGGACAGCCTTAATCAGCCCCAGCATTTT. Protein sequence: CASSYEDSLNQPQHF.

The CDR3 DNA sequence: TGTGCCATCAGTGGGACAGACGAGCAGTACTTC. It is translated as CAISGTDEQYF. The chain carries TRBV10-3 and TRBJ2-7; D possibly corresponds to TRBD1 (6 bases). There are 11 residues in the CDR3. The germline V gene has CDR1 ENHRY and CDR2 SYGVKD. Trimming removed 4 bases from V and 5 bases from J, with 6 bases in between.